The 28 T cell receptor beta chains reported below all come from one sample, sequenced in a study of blood T cell repertoires in COVID-19. Profiling relied on immunoSEQ multiplex PCR, and the TCRdb table lists in-frame clones only, not all of them. The sample records more than 300,000 clones, 87% being singletons. The specimen sequenced was peripheral blood. These receptors originate from a woman aged 25-40 years with COVID-19, enrolled during active disease.

This clone is a singleton in its sample. The rearrangement joins TRBV24-1 to TRBJ2-1; tentative D call: TRBD2 (5 bases). CDR1 is KGHDR, CDR2 SFDVKD, per germline. Trimming took off 4 bases at V and 7 bases at J, with 16 bases between the two ends. The CDR3 extends over 15 amino acids. This CDR3 reads CATSDPSGLNNEQFF. The CDR3 coding sequence is TGTGCCACCAGTGACCCCTCAGGACTGAATAATGAGCAGTTCTTC.

The CDR3 region is CAIRRLAGHTDTQYF. The CDR3 nucleotides are TGTGCCATCAGGAGACTAGCGGGCCACACAGATACGCAGTATTTT. The V and J genes are TRBV10-3 and TRBJ2-3; TRBD2 matches 10 bases. The CDR3 contains 15 residues. V lost 6 bases to trimming and J lost 2 bases; unmatched junction nucleotides: 5. Germline V gene sequence: CDR1 ENHRY, CDR2 SYGVKD.

V usage is TRBV24-1 and J usage is TRBJ2-3, with TRBD1 matching over 8 bases. The CDR3 runs 17 residues. The germline CDR1 and CDR2 sequences are KGHDR and SFDVKD. The V segment lost 3 bases and the J segment 0 bases; nucleotides outside the gene matches: 7. The CDR3, as DNA: TGTGCCACCAGTGATCCCTCCGGGACAGGCAGCACAGATACGCAGTATTTT. Protein sequence: CATSDPSGTGSTDTQYF.

V gene TRBV29-1 combines with J gene TRBJ2-3; 13 nucleotides agree with TRBD2. V gave up 5 bases and J gave up 2 bases; unmatched junction bases: 4. The CDR3 consists of 15 residues. CDR1 is SQVTM, CDR2 ANQGSEA, per germline. The CDR3 DNA is TGCAGCGTTCCGGGACTAGCGGGGTACACAGATACGCAGTATTTT. Translation: CSVPGLAGYTDTQYF.

The table lists this clone with a few counts. The chain uses TRBV15 and TRBJ2-7; D is possibly TRBD2 (5 bases). The germline V and J ends were trimmed by 1 base and 4 bases, with 17 bases remaining between them. The length of the CDR3 is 16 residues. In germline, CDR1 is LNHNV, CDR2 YYDKDF (reference sequence). The DNA of the CDR3 is TGTGCCACCAGCAGAGGGAGAGCTAGGACGGGATACGAGCAGTACTTC. Its protein product is CATSRGRARTGYEQYF.

The V gene is TRBV19, the J gene TRBJ2-1; TRBD1 matches at 10 bases. This CDR3 is built from 15 residues. With V trimmed by 5 bases and J by 8 bases, 9 bases remained unmatched. Germline CDR1 and CDR2: LNHDA and SQIVND (reference sequence). In DNA, the CDR3 is TGTGCCAGTAGTCTCCCCGGGACAGGGGCCCATGAGCAGTTCTTC. It specifies CASSLPGTGAHEQFF.

The chain combines TRBV28 with TRBJ1-1, with D unresolved. CDR3 length: 12 amino acids. V lost 4 bases to trimming and J lost 3 bases, with 6 bases between them. The germline gives CDR1 MDHEN, CDR2 SYDVKM. CDR3 sequence reads: CASSSPDTEAFF. In nucleotides, the CDR3 is TGTGCCAGCAGTTCTCCGGACACTGAAGCTTTCTTT.

This sequence joins TRBV5-8 and TRBJ1-6; D unresolved. The CDR3 is made up of 14 amino acids. The ends were cut back, 0 bases at V and 7 bases at J, with 8 bases in the middle. Germline CDR1 SGHTS, CDR2 YDEGEE. DNA of the CDR3: TGTGCCAGCAGCTTGGGCACAGTAAATTCACCCCTCCACTTT. This encodes CASSLGTVNSPLHF. Based on the CDR3 plus reference TRBV5-8 and TRBJ1-6, the full variable domain is EAGVTQSPTHLIKTRGQQATLRCSPISGHTSVYWYQQALGLGLQFLLWYDEGEERNRGNFPPRFSGRQFPNYSSELNVNALELEDSALYLCASSLGTVNSPLHFGNGTRLTVT.

This clone was found once. The chain is built from TRBV7-6 and TRBJ2-5, with D possibly TRBD1 on 7 matching bases. The V and J ends lost 4 bases and 1 base respectively, with 22 bases between them. Germline values: CDR1 SGHVS, CDR2 FNYEAQ. This CDR3 spans 18 amino acids. CDR3 bases: TGTGCCAGCAGCTGGAGACCGGACAGGCCGACTAGCCAAGAGACCCAGTACTTC. Its protein product is CASSWRPDRPTSQETQYF.

V gene TRBV11-3 combines with J gene TRBJ1-3, with a weak D call TRBD1 (5 bases). V was trimmed by 0 bases and J by 4 bases, leaving 10 bases between them. From germline, CDR1 is SGHNT and CDR2 YENEEA. The CDR3 has 15 residues. In nucleotides, the CDR3 is TGTGCCAGCAGCTTAGAGTCGGGGGAAGGAAACACCATATATTTT. The encoded protein is CASSLESGEGNTIYF.

The V and J genes are TRBV29-1 and TRBJ2-3, with D uncertain. V lost 6 bases and J 2 bases, leaving 6 bases between the germline ends. Germline V gene data show CDR1 as SQVTM and CDR2 as ANQGSEA. The CDR3 loop spans 11 amino acids. CDR3 protein: CSVTPTDTQYF. The CDR3 DNA is TGCAGCGTAACTCCCACAGATACGCAGTATTTT.

The gene calls are TRBV5-5 and TRBJ2-1; maybe TRBD2 (6 bases). From germline, CDR1 is SGHKS and CDR2 YYEKEE (reference sequence). The CDR3 loop spans 15 amino acids. Deletions cut 4 bases from V and 3 bases from J, with 14 bases between. CDR3 protein: CASSIRASVYNEQFF. CDR3 DNA: TGTGCCAGCAGCATCCGGGCTAGCGTCTACAATGAGCAGTTCTTC.

The gene calls are TRBV27 and TRBJ2-5; D not certain. The CDR3 loop spans 13 amino acids. Germline CDR1 MNHEY, CDR2 SMNVEV (reference sequence). V was cut by 5 bases and J by 4 bases, with 11 bases left in between. The CDR3 loop is CASSPLVGETQYF. The CDR3 DNA reads as TGTGCCAGCAGTCCCTTGGTCGGAGAGACCCAGTACTTC.

The rearrangement joins TRBV2 to TRBJ2-4, with 8 bases lining up with TRBD1. Trimming at V came to 6 bases and at J to 5 bases, leaving 9 bases not matched to a gene. There are 15 residues in the CDR3. CDR1 SNHLY and CDR2 FYNNEI come from the germline V gene. CDR3 sequence (DNA): TGTGCCAGCAGACCAAACAGGGGGTCGGAAAACATTCAGTACTTC. This codes for CASRPNRGSENIQYF.

This clone appeared once. V gene TRBV3-1 (or the pseudogene TRBV3-2) combines with J gene TRBJ2-7; 7 nucleotides match TRBD2. CDR3 length: 16 amino acids. The trim removed 2 bases at V and 0 bases at J, leaving 7 bases unmatched. Germline values: CDR1 LGHDT, CDR2 YNNKEL (reference sequence). In DNA form, the CDR3 reads TGTGCCAGCAGCCAAACGACCGGACTAGGCTCCTACGAGCAGTACTTC. Its translation is CASSQTTGLGSYEQYF.

A single count supports this clone. The gene calls are TRBV4-3 and TRBJ2-7; 8 bases fit TRBD1. The CDR3 length is 15 residues. V shed 2 bases and J 0 bases; nucleotides not matched to a gene: 3. Germline V gene data show CDR1 as LGHNA and CDR2 as YSLEER. CDR3 DNA: TGCGCCAGCAGCCAATGGACAGGGACCTCCTACGAGCAGTACTTC. This encodes CASSQWTGTSYEQYF.

In DNA form, the CDR3 reads TGTGCCAGCAGCTCCAAGGACAGACCCATGGGGGGAAACACCATATATTTT. It translates to CASSSKDRPMGGNTIYF. This chain uses TRBV13 with TRBJ1-3; D is possibly TRBD1 (6 bases). The CDR3 totals 17 residues. V was clipped by 4 bases and J by 4 bases, with 20 bases between them. Germline V gene lookup returns CDR1 PRHDT and CDR2 FYEKMQ (reference sequence).

As regards this clone: The DNA is left out, because the CDR3 cannot be placed on it with certainty; the CDR3 is given as TCRdb lists it. The chain links TRBV7-2 to TRBJ2-2; the table's D call, TRBD2, was not checked against the DNA. The V gene's germline CDR1 is SGHTA and CDR2 FQGNSA. Both ends counted, the CDR3 spans 16 residues. CDR3 region: CASSPKAGRTPGSCFF.

The J gene is TRBJ2-7, the V gene TRBV28; D might be TRBD1 (5 bases). V shed 6 bases and J shed 4 bases, with 22 bases lying between them. Germline V gene lookup returns CDR1 MDHEN and CDR2 SYDVKM. The CDR3 totals 16 residues. The CDR3 DNA reads TGTGCCAGCAGAATGAAAGGACATCGGTTATCTTACGAGCAGTACTTC. This codes for CASRMKGHRLSYEQYF.

This sequence joins TRBV7-9 and TRBJ2-7; TRBD1 aligns across 8 bases. Germline-derived CDR1 and CDR2 are SEHNR and FQNEAQ (reference sequence). CDR3 length equals 17 residues. V shed 3 bases and J 2 bases; nucleotides not matched to a gene: 12. The CDR3 spells CASSFVTGAERTYEQYF. DNA of the CDR3: TGTGCCAGCAGCTTCGTGACAGGGGCGGAAAGGACCTACGAGCAGTACTTC.

The CDR3 DNA reads TGTGCCAGCAGCTTAGACGGGACCGGGGAGCTGTTTTTT. It specifies CASSLDGTGELFF. The V gene is TRBV7-2, the J gene TRBJ2-2, with D hard to call. The germline CDR1 and CDR2 sequences are SGHTA and FQGNSA. Deletions cut 1 base from V and 5 bases from J, with 5 bases between. The CDR3 contains 13 residues.

V and J are TRBV6-1 and TRBJ1-6; weak D call: TRBD1 (5 bases). Trimming cost V 6 bases and J 5 bases, with 17 bases left between them. This CDR3 region has 16 residues. The germline CDR1 and CDR2 sequences are MNHNS and SASEGT. The chain's CDR3 is CASSEPQGLNNSPLHF. CDR3 nucleotides: TGTGCCAGCAGCGAACCGCAGGGTTTGAATAATTCACCCCTCCACTTT.

V gene TRBV19 combines with J gene TRBJ2-6; TRBD1 matches 7 bases. This CDR3 comprises 18 residues. Trimming removed 5 bases from V and 0 bases from J; junction bases left unmatched: 10. The germline V gene encodes CDR1 LNHDA and CDR2 SQIVND (reference sequence). CDR3 residues: CASSPRGGLLSGANVLTF. CDR3 sequence (DNA): TGTGCCAGTAGTCCCCGAGGGGGCCTTCTCTCTGGGGCCAACGTCCTGACTTTC.

The rearrangement uses TRBV5-6 and TRBJ1-4; 9 bases fit TRBD1. The CDR3 is 17 amino acids. The V segment lost 3 bases and the J segment 8 bases; nucleotides outside the gene matches: 14. Germline V gives CDR1 SGHDT, CDR2 YYEEEE. CDR3 amino acids: CASSSDTGGAFGEKLFF. DNA for the CDR3: TGTGCCAGCAGCTCCGATACAGGGGGCGCTTTTGGAGAAAAACTGTTTTTT.

This CDR3 is CASSLMGQGQETQYF. In nucleotides, the CDR3 is TGTGCCAGCAGTTTAATGGGACAGGGACAAGAGACCCAGTACTTC. This chain joins TRBV27 and TRBJ2-5; 9 bases match TRBD1. The CDR3 length is 15 residues. Germline V CDR1 and CDR2: MNHEY, SMNVEV (reference sequence). Unmatched junction bases numbered 3, after V lost 2 bases and J lost 2 bases.

The chain uses TRBV5-1 and TRBJ2-7, with 8 positions matching TRBD1. Germline V lookup: CDR1 SGHRS, CDR2 YFSETQ. Losses at the gene ends were 1 base for V and 2 bases for J; bases not matched to a gene: 2. The CDR3 is 14 amino acids. In nucleotides, the CDR3 is TGCGCCAGCAGCTTGCAACAGGGGGCCTACGAGCAGTACTTC. Translation gives CASSLQQGAYEQYF.

The chain combines TRBV30 with TRBJ1-4; TRBD1 might be the D (6 bases). V was trimmed by 4 bases and J by 7 bases, leaving 16 bases between them. Germline loops: CDR1 GTSNPN, CDR2 SVGIG (reference sequence). CDR3 length equals 14 residues. Written as DNA, the CDR3 is TGTGCCTGGACTCAGGAACAGGGAAGTGAAAAACTGTTTTTT. Residues: CAWTQEQGSEKLFF.

The CDR3 DNA sequence: TGTGCCAGCAGCTTAAACCCGAGCGGGAGCGGGAGTGAGCAGTTCTTC. As protein: CASSLNPSGSGSEQFF. The chain has TRBV11-3 and TRBJ2-1; 8 bases match TRBD2. CDR1 SGHNT and CDR2 YENEEA come from the germline V gene. The CDR3 covers 16 residues. The V gene end was trimmed by 2 bases and the J gene end by 9 bases; junction bases not matched to a gene: 12.